A few counts support the clone carrying this T cell receptor beta chain. Source study methods: Amplification of reference gene primers was used by the study to estimate nucleated cell counts. Sequencing was performed with immunoSEQ multiplex PCR; in TCRdb, only in-frame clones are kept and a portion is missing. V and J calls and clone size are those listed in that table; D and trimming were worked out from the DNA. Of roughly 430,000 clones listed, roughly 88% are singletons. This entry is derived from a study of blood T cell repertoires in COVID-19. Study-level information: Samples of COVID-19 (acute and convalescent) were obtained from the United States, Italy and Spain.

The length of the CDR3 is 12 residues. Germline CDR1 MNHEY, CDR2 SMNVEV (reference sequence). The V segment lost 6 bases and the J segment 6 bases; nucleotides outside the gene matches: 5. Cohort placement rested on clinical history that participants reported themselves. This chain joins TRBV27 and TRBJ2-7; 7 bases fit TRBD2. Source material: PBMCs or T cells enriched from blood (not recorded which). The TCR comes from a woman aged 18-29 years who had been exposed to COVID-19. CDR3 nucleotides: TGTGCCAGCAGATGGACTAGGGGCGAGCAGTACTTC. Its translation: CASRWTRGEQYF.